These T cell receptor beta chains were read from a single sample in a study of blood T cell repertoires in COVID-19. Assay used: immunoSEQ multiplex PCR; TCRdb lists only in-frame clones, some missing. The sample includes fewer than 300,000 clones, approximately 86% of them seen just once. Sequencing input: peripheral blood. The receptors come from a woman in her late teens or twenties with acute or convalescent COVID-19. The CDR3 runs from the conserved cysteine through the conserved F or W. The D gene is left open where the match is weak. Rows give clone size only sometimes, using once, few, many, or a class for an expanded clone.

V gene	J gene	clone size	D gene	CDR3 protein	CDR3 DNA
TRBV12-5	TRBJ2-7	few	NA	CASGFKGALGAGSSYEQYF	TGTGCTAGTGGTTTTAAAGGGGCATTGGGGGCAGGGAGCTCCTACGAGCAGTACTTC
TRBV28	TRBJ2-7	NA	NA	CASSLVGSILPFSYEQYF	TGTGCCAGCAGTTTAGTCGGTAGCATCCTACCATTTTCCTACGAGCAGTACTTC
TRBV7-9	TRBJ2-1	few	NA	CASSLTGIDNEQFF	TGTGCCAGCAGCTTAACAGGGATCGACAATGAGCAGTTCTTC
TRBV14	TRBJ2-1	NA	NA	CASSQDLRSEQFF	TGTGCCAGCAGCCAAGATTTGAGGAGTGAGCAGTTCTTC
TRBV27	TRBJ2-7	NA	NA	CASGKTLDRLLNEQYF	TGTGCCAGCGGGAAGACTCTAGACAGGCTTCTCAACGAGCAGTACTTC
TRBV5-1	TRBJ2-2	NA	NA	CASSLAGVTGELFF	TGCGCCAGCAGCTTGGCCGGGGTCACCGGGGAGCTGTTTTTT
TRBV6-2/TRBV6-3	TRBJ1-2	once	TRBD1	CASSYSVTGDYGYTF	TGTGCCAGCAGTTACTCGGTGACAGGGGACTATGGCTACACCTTC
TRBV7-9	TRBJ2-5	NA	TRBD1	CASSLTGGFRETQYF	TGTGCCAGCAGCTTAACAGGGGGATTTCGGGAGACCCAGTACTTC
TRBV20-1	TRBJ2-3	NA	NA	CSASLLAKSPDTQYF	TGCAGTGCTAGTTTGCTAGCGAAGTCCCCAGATACGCAGTATTTT
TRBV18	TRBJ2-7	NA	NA	CASSPQDYYEQYF	TGTGCCAGCTCACCGCAGGACTACTACGAGCAGTACTTC
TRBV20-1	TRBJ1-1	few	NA	CSASVRNTEAFF	TGCAGTGCTAGTGTTCGGAACACTGAAGCTTTCTTT
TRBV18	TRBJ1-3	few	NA	CASSRGADSGNTIYF	TGTGCCAGCTCACGTGGGGCCGACTCTGGAAACACCATATATTTT
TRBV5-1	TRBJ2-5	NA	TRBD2	CASSLGGGVQETQYF	TGCGCCAGCAGCTTGGGCGGGGGAGTTCAGGAGACCCAGTACTTC
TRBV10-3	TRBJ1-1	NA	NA	CAISESTRANTEAFF	TGTGCCATCAGTGAGTCGACCAGGGCGAACACTGAAGCTTTCTTT
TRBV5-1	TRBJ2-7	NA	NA	CASSSNPGDYEQYF	TGCGCCAGCAGCTCGAACCCAGGGGACTACGAGCAGTACTTC